Below are 23 T cell receptor beta chains sequenced from a single sample in a study of post-analysis software for immune sequencing data. Study-level results: Roughly 5 TRBV segments (TRBV5-6, TRBV5-1 and TRBV20-1 among them) occurred more frequently in patients than in controls.

These TCRs' antigens remain unknown. Each TCR beta cDNA library carried unique molecular identifiers. TCRdb reprocessed the PCR reads with MiXCR, giving one entry per CDR3 protein. The sample holds about 170,000 distinct CDR3 sequences, 30% seen once. The sample consisted of blood. Source of these receptors: a girl under 18 with multiple sclerosis.

This clonotype occurred many times. V gene TRBV7-9 combines with J gene TRBJ2-1, with 9 bases that match TRBD1. V trimming: 5 bases; J trimming: 8 bases; junction bases outside the gene matches: 13. Germline V CDR1 and CDR2: SEHNR, FQNEAQ (reference sequence). The CDR3 has 16 residues. CDR3 sequence: CASSNYGDRARYEQFF. Here the CDR3 DNA reads TGTGCCAGCAGCAACTACGGGGACAGGGCTCGTTATGAGCAGTTCTTC. The whole variable domain, remainder taken from reference TRBV7-9 and TRBJ2-1, is DTGVSQNPRHKITKRGQNVTFRCDPISEHNRLYWYRQTLGQGPEFLTYFQNEAQLEKSRLLSDRFSAERPKGSFSTLEIQRTEQGDSAMYLCASSNYGDRARYEQFFGPGTRLTVL.

J is TRBJ1-1 and V is TRBV5-1; TRBD1 agrees at 8 bases. The CDR3 consists of 16 residues. Germline V CDR1 and CDR2: SGHRS, YFSETQ. With V trimmed by 4 bases and J by 6 bases, 14 bases remained unmatched. CDR3 sequence reads: CASSPDRAGPPAEAFF. The CDR3, as DNA: TGCGCCAGCAGCCCGGACAGGGCGGGGCCTCCCGCTGAAGCTTTCTTT.

The V gene is TRBV10-3, the J gene TRBJ2-1, with 13 bases fitting TRBD2. In germline, CDR1 is ENHRY, CDR2 SYGVKD. Unmatched junction bases numbered 12, after V lost 6 bases and J lost 10 bases. The CDR3 is 16 residues long. CDR3 in DNA: TGTGCCATCAGCGCGAACCCGGGACTAGCGGGACGCGAGCAGTTCTTC. Amino acid sequence: CAISANPGLAGREQFF.

This clonotype was seen at least ten times. The chain is built from TRBV5-5 and TRBJ2-7; tentative D call: TRBD2 (6 bases). V was shortened by 4 bases and J by 6 bases, with 20 bases between the two germline ends. Germline loops: CDR1 SGHKS, CDR2 YYEKEE (reference sequence). The CDR3 spans 15 residues. CDR3 sequence reads: CASSESRDWGTEQYF. The CDR3 bases are TGTGCCAGCAGCGAAAGCCGGGACTGGGGAACCGAGCAGTACTTC.

This clonotype occurred many times. V is TRBV12-3 or TRBV12-4 and J is TRBJ2-1; D perhaps matches TRBD1 (5 bases). Trimming shortened V by 3 bases and J by 5 bases, and 11 bases separated the two germline ends. The CDR3 sequence is 14 residues long. This CDR3 is CASSLPQGNNEQFF. CDR3 nucleotide sequence: TGTGCCAGCAGTTTGCCGCAGGGAAACAATGAGCAGTTCTTC.

The table lists this clonotype with a few counts. V gene TRBV5-5 combines with J gene TRBJ1-2; TRBD1 matches 9 bases. The CDR3 consists of 14 residues. V lost 4 bases and J lost 4; bases outside the gene matches: 5. The germline V gene encodes CDR1 SGHKS and CDR2 YYEKEE (reference sequence). The CDR3 region has the DNA TGTGCCAGCAGCCGTACAGGGGGCCCCTATGGCTACACCTTC. Its translation is CASSRTGGPYGYTF.

In this sample, this clonotype turned up many times. This chain uses TRBV7-6 with TRBJ2-3; D is possibly TRBD2 (5 bases). CDR3 size: 17 residues. V was shortened by 5 bases and J by 5 bases, with 23 bases between the two germline ends. The germline V gene encodes CDR1 SGHVS and CDR2 FNYEAQ. CDR3 bases: TGTGCCAGCAGCCAACGTCGAGCGCAGAGGGCCGAAGATACGCAGTATTTT. Its translation: CASSQRRAQRAEDTQYF.

Remarks on this clonotype: At one boundary the junction diverges from the germline segment, which might be a read error. The rearrangement joins TRBV20-1 to TRBJ2-5; no firm D call. The V gene's germline CDR1 is DFQATT and CDR2 SNEGSKA (reference sequence). The CDR3 has 13 amino acids. For the CDR3, the DNA is TGCAGTGCTAGTGACGTGTCACTCGAGACCCGGTACTTC. It is translated as CSASDVSLETRYF.

Details on this clonotype: The junction does not match germline at one end; this may be a read error. The V call is TRBV20-1, the J call TRBJ2-6, with D possibly TRBD2 on 6 matching bases. This CDR3 is 14 amino acids long. Germline V gene lookup returns CDR1 DFQATT and CDR2 SNEGSKA (reference sequence). The CDR3 loop reads CSARTSPGANVRTF. Written as DNA, the CDR3 is TGCAGTGCCAGAACTAGCCCTGGGGCCAACGTCCGGACTTTC.

The chain combines TRBV29-1 with TRBJ1-1, with 8 bases fitting TRBD1. The CDR3 loop spans 16 amino acids. Germline CDR1 is SQVTM and CDR2 is ANQGSEA. Trimming removed 1 base from V and 1 base from J; junction bases left unmatched: 8. In DNA, the CDR3 is TGCAGCGTTGAAGGAGCCCAGGGGGCTTGGAACACTGAAGCTTTCTTT. Translation gives CSVEGAQGAWNTEAFF. The full variable domain, in which reference TRBV29-1 and TRBJ1-1 provide the parts outside the CDR3, is SAVISQKPSRDICQRGTSLTIQCQVDSQVTMMFWYRQQPGQSLTLIATANQGSEATYESGFVIDKFPISRPNLTFSTLTVSNMSPEDSSIYLCSVEGAQGAWNTEAFFGQGTRLTVV.

The V gene is TRBV19, the J gene TRBJ2-1; TRBD2 matches at 7 bases. CDR1 is LNHDA, CDR2 SQIVND, per germline (reference sequence). The J segment lost 0 bases and the V segment lost 5 bases, leaving 4 bases of the junction unmatched. There are 15 residues in the CDR3. This chain's CDR3 is CASSLAESSYNEQFF. CDR3 coding DNA: TGTGCCAGTAGTCTAGCGGAGAGCTCCTACAATGAGCAGTTCTTC.

This clonotype occurred many times. The chain couples TRBV6-5 to TRBJ2-7; D gene unclear. The CDR3 is 11 amino acids. Germline values: CDR1 MNHEY, CDR2 SVGAGI. Trimming took 2 bases from V and 6 from J, leaving 5 bases between them. The CDR3, as DNA: TGTGCCAGCAGTTACGCCAGCGAGCAGTACTTC. As protein: CASSYASEQYF.

This clonotype was counted at least ten times. This chain links TRBV5-1 with TRBJ2-7, with D hard to call. This CDR3 has 13 residues. Germline CDR1 and CDR2: SGHRS and YFSETQ. Trimming took off 5 bases at V and 1 base at J, with 10 bases between the two ends. CDR3 in DNA: TGCGCCAGCAGGCCGGCCGTATCCTACGAGCAGTACTTC. This translates into CASRPAVSYEQYF.

In its sample, this clonotype was seen once. Being one base from a much bigger clone, this may be a read error. This chain joins TRBV10-2 and TRBJ2-4, with D hard to call. Matching the DNA end better, TRBJ2-7 makes the J call doubtful. This CDR3 contains 13 residues. CDR1 and CDR2 from the germline V gene are WSHSY and SAAADI. CDR3 in DNA: TGCGCCGGCAGTGAGATGGATTACTACGAGCAGTACTTC. Translated, it gives CAGSEMDYYEQYF.

Ten or more counts support this clonotype. The gene calls are TRBV29-1 and TRBJ2-7; D ambiguous. Germline CDR1 SQVTM, CDR2 ANQGSEA. The CDR3 has 13 residues. V lost 6 bases, J lost 0 bases, and 12 bases lay in between. The CDR3, as DNA: TGCAGCGTCCCAAGCCCCAGCTCCTACGAGCAGTACTTC. This encodes CSVPSPSSYEQYF.

By sample fraction, this clonotype is medium-sized (0.01 to 0.1%). The chain joins TRBV5-1 to TRBJ2-7; tentatively, D is TRBD1 or TRBD2 (5 bases each). V shed 4 bases and J shed 2 bases, with 16 bases lying between them. CDR3 size: 15 residues. CDR1 and CDR2 (germline): SGHRS, YFSETQ. Here the CDR3 reads CASSDAWGSPYEQYF. In DNA, the CDR3 is TGCGCCAGCAGCGATGCCTGGGGGTCTCCCTACGAGCAGTACTTC.

The J gene is TRBJ2-3, the V gene TRBV7-9; TRBD2 might be the D (5 bases). Germline CDR1 reads SEHNR; CDR2 reads FQNEAQ (reference sequence). The CDR3 sequence is 15 residues long. Trimming removed 4 bases from V and 2 bases from J, with 13 bases in between. CDR3 residues: CASSSEGLDTDTQYF. The CDR3 DNA sequence: TGTGCCAGCAGCTCCGAAGGACTCGACACAGATACGCAGTATTTT. The entire variable domain, with the rest obtained from reference TRBV7-9 and TRBJ2-3, is as follows: DTGVSQNPRHKITKRGQNVTFRCDPISEHNRLYWYRQTLGQGPEFLTYFQNEAQLEKSRLLSDRFSAERPKGSFSTLEIQRTEQGDSAMYLCASSSEGLDTDTQYFGPGTRLTVL.

This rearrangement joins TRBV4-2 to TRBJ1-1; D gene uncertain. This CDR3 has 15 residues. Trimming shortened V by 0 bases and J by 9 bases, and 17 bases separated the two germline ends. Germline CDR1 and CDR2: LGHNA and YNFKEQ. As DNA, the CDR3 is TGTGCCAGCAGCCAAGATCTTTCAGCGAGGATCCAAGCTTTCTTT. Its translation: CASSQDLSARIQAFF.

In this sample, this clonotype turned up a few times. The genes are TRBV6-2 or TRBV6-3 and TRBJ2-3; D ambiguous. V was trimmed by 0 bases and J by 0 bases, leaving 16 bases between them. There are 18 residues in the CDR3. Germline V gene sequence: CDR1 MNHEY, CDR2 SVGEGT. In DNA, the CDR3 is TGTGCCAGCAGTTACTCGCTGCAGCAGCCTTTAAGCACAGATACGCAGTATTTT. This gives the protein CASSYSLQQPLSTDTQYF.

The CDR3 is CASSPWPYEQYF. CDR3 coding DNA: TGTGCCAGCAGTCCTTGGCCCTACGAGCAGTACTTC. The chain couples TRBV6-5 to TRBJ2-7; D is undetermined. Germline V gives CDR1 MNHEY, CDR2 SVGAGI. The CDR3 spans 12 residues. Deletions cut 5 bases from V and 2 bases from J, with 7 bases between.

The chain has TRBV20-1 and TRBJ1-2; the match to TRBD1 covers 10 bases. In germline, CDR1 is DFQATT, CDR2 SNEGSKA (reference sequence). The CDR3 consists of 16 residues. V shed 6 bases, J shed 2 bases, and the junction held 12 bases outside the gene matches. CDR3 residues: CSAKLDRGSVNYGYTF. The CDR3 DNA reads TGCAGTGCCAAGTTGGACAGGGGGTCCGTAAACTATGGCTACACCTTC.

This clonotype was recorded many times. The rearrangement joins TRBV27 to TRBJ2-1; 11 bases match TRBD2. The CDR3 runs to 15 residues. Germline V gene data show CDR1 as MNHEY and CDR2 as SMNVEV (reference sequence). V shed 3 bases and J 8 bases; nucleotides not matched to a gene: 6. The CDR3 nucleotides are TGTGCCAGCAGTTTGGTAGCGGGAGGGGGCGATGAGCAGTTCTTC. It specifies CASSLVAGGGDEQFF.

In this sample, this clonotype turned up many times. This sequence joins TRBV12-3 or TRBV12-4 and TRBJ2-1; TRBD2 matches at 7 bases. V was clipped by 6 bases and J by 9 bases; unmatched bases: 8. The CDR3 is 13 residues long. The DNA of the CDR3 is TGTGCCAGCAGCCGCGGGAGCATTTCTGAGCAGTTCTTC. This gives the protein CASSRGSISEQFF.